What follows is one T cell receptor beta chain and its context. The sample originates from a study of patients and donors after allogeneic stem cell transplantation. The V gene end was trimmed by 0 bases and the J gene end by 0 bases; junction bases not matched to a gene: 14. In germline, CDR1 is SGHTA, CDR2 FQGTGA. This CDR3 is 19 amino acids long. One entry per CDR3 protein, called by TCRdb with MiXCR from the RT-PCR reads. Here the sample spans 1,600 or so distinct CDR3 sequences, 7.2% being singletons. This TCR derives from a human donor who was either an allogeneic HSCT recipient or a stem cell or donor lymphocyte infusion donor (not recorded which). It is not recorded whose cells these are; they may come from a transplant donor. The sequenced material came from blood, either unsorted or a sorted T cell fraction (not recorded which). This chain joins TRBV7-3 and TRBJ2-7; the match to TRBD2 covers 7 bases. CDR3 residues: CASSLTYSHAGVPSYEQYF. CDR3 sequence (DNA): TGTGCCAGCAGCTTAACGTACTCTCATGCGGGGGTACCCTCCTACGAGCAGTACTTC.